This T cell receptor (beta chain) was identified in a study of CD8 T cells in Susac syndrome. General study results and limits: The study conceded that its TCR sequencing and HLA analysis involved relatively few individuals.

Comments on this clonotype: Its specificity is not known.

The study sequenced TCR beta in blood CD8+ and CD4+ T cells. Germline V gives CDR1 KGHSH, CDR2 LQKENI. J was trimmed by 1 base and V by 6 bases; bases with no gene match: 6. The CDR3 totals 14 residues. RNA amounts of roughly 0.45 to 1 ug underwent reverse transcription with random hexamers. Amplification of TCR beta CDR3 by immunoSEQ multiplex PCR spanned 54 Vbeta and 13 Jbeta. TCRdb itself ran the immunoSEQ multiplex PCR reads through MiXCR, one entry per CDR3 protein. This repertoire shows around 160,000 distinct CDR3 sequences, more than 90% found once; its top ten account for over 0.12%. The chain has TRBV18 and TRBJ2-7; 7 nucleotides line up with TRBD1. The TCR was taken from a human donor in good health. Material for sequencing was CD4+ T cells from PBMCs. CDR3 residues: CASSPGQVSYEQYF. Here the CDR3 DNA reads TGTGCCAGCTCGCCTGGACAGGTTTCCTACGAGCAGTACTTC.